Listed here are 16 T cell receptor beta chains from one sample, sequenced in a study of T cell repertoires in cytomegalovirus infection. One entry per CDR3 protein results from TCRdb running MiXCR on the reads. Here the sample spans approximately 500,000 distinct CDR3 sequences, about 30% being singletons. Source material: PBMCs. Receptors originate from a human donor in good health (CMV status not recorded). Some clones in this sample may be carry-over from other donors' samples.

This clonotype came up a few times. The CDR3 bases are TGCAGCGTCGTTCCCGAAACCTGCTCCTACGAGCAGTACGTC. Encoded protein: CSVVPETCSYEQYV. The chain joins TRBV29-1 to TRBJ2-7, with D uncertain. The germline V gene encodes CDR1 SQVTM and CDR2 ANQGSEA. The CDR3 is 14 amino acids. Trimming removed 6 bases from V and 0 bases from J, with 15 bases in between.

There are a few counts of this clonotype. The chain couples TRBV11-2 to TRBJ2-3, with 9 bases that match TRBD2. Germline CDR1 reads SGHAT; CDR2 reads FQNNGV. The CDR3 runs to 15 residues. V gave up 6 bases and J gave up 7 bases; unmatched junction bases: 11. The CDR3 DNA reads as TGTGCCAGCAGTCGGGGTAGCGGGAGTGGATATACGCAGTATTTT. Translation gives CASSRGSGSGYTQYF.

The chain joins TRBV23-1 to TRBJ1-6; D might be TRBD1 (6 bases). TRBV23-1 is an ORF; its function is uncertain. This CDR3 region has 15 residues. Trimming took 4 bases from V and 7 from J, leaving 14 bases between them. In nucleotides, the CDR3 is TGCGCCAGCAGTCTCCCGCCGGACAGCAATTCACCCCTCCACTTT. It yields the protein CASSLPPDSNSPLHF.

Remarks on this clonotype: One base away lies a much larger clone, so this may be a sequencing read error. This chain joins TRBV24-1 and TRBJ1-1; 9 nucleotides line up with TRBD1. The CDR3 runs to 14 residues. CDR1 and CDR2 (germline): KGHDR, SFDVKD. The trim removed 5 bases at V and 1 base at J, leaving 1 base unmatched. This chain's CDR3 is CATSGTGENTEAFF. In nucleotides, the CDR3 is TGTGCCACCAGTGGGACAGGGGAGAACACTGAAGCTTTCTTT.

As regards this clonotype: A junction end diverges from the germline sequence, so it may reflect a read error. The rearrangement links TRBV12-5 to TRBJ2-7; a weak D match, TRBD2 (5 bases). The CDR3 loop spans 13 amino acids. The germline gives CDR1 LGHNT, CDR2 FRNRAP. In nucleotides, the CDR3 is TGTGCTAGTGGTCAAACTAGAATCTACGAGCTGTACTTC. Protein sequence: CASGQTRIYELYF.

This chain connects TRBV28 to TRBJ1-2; D is unclear. Germline assignment: CDR1 MDHEN and CDR2 SYDVKM. Trimming left V 3 bases short and J 3 bases short, with 11 bases between. This CDR3 contains 14 residues. The CDR3 protein is CASSFKQPYYGYTF. Here the CDR3 DNA reads TGTGCCAGCAGTTTTAAGCAGCCCTACTATGGCTACACCTTC.

The chain has TRBV27 and TRBJ2-7; D is uncertain. The V end lost 5 bases, the J end lost 7 bases, and 18 bases lay between the germline ends. Germline lookup yields CDR1 MNHEY and CDR2 SMNVEV (reference sequence). CDR3 size: 14 residues. The CDR3 DNA reads as TGTGCCAGCAGTCCCACCGGTCGGCTGAGGGAGCAGTACTTC. Translated, it gives CASSPTGRLREQYF.

This clonotype was observed a few times. The chain joins TRBV4-1 to TRBJ2-7; TRBD2 matches 10 bases. Looked up from germline, CDR1 is MGHRA and CDR2 is YSYEKL. The CDR3 contains 15 residues. J gave up 7 bases and V 0 bases, and 6 bases lay outside the gene matches. The CDR3 DNA reads TGCGCCAGCAGCCAAGAGCCAGCGGGAGGGAGGGAGCAGTACTTC. Protein sequence: CASSQEPAGGREQYF.

This chain uses TRBV2 with TRBJ2-1; possible D gene TRBD2, 6 bases. Germline assignment: CDR1 SNHLY and CDR2 FYNNEI. The CDR3 sequence is 17 residues long. V dropped 2 bases and J dropped 0 bases, with 14 bases sitting between them. The CDR3 coding sequence is TGTGCCAGCAGTGAACTAGAGCCCGGGAGCTCCTACAATGAGCAGTTCTTC. The encoded protein is CASSELEPGSSYNEQFF.

V is TRBV12-3 or TRBV12-4 and J is TRBJ2-3; a possible D gene is TRBD1 (6 bases). V was trimmed by 10 bases and J by 3 bases, leaving 17 bases between them. The CDR3 has 14 amino acids. For the CDR3, the DNA is TGTGCCACCCTGGACAGACACATAACAGATACGCAGTATTTT. Its translation: CATLDRHITDTQYF.

This clonotype was detected many times. The J gene is TRBJ2-4, the V gene TRBV7-2, with 16 bases identical to TRBD2. V trimming: 4 bases; J trimming: 1 base; junction bases outside the gene matches: 13. Germline V gene data show CDR1 as SGHTA and CDR2 as FQGNSA. The CDR3 is 21 residues long. CDR3 sequence: CASSSTKPGLAGGRAKNIQYF. Here the CDR3 DNA reads TGTGCCAGCAGCTCCACAAAACCGGGACTAGCGGGAGGGAGGGCCAAAAACATTCAGTACTTC. Looking up the rest from reference TRBV7-2 and TRBJ2-4 gives the full variable domain: GAGVSQSPSNKVTEKGKDVELRCDPISGHTALYWYRQSLGQGLEFLIYFQGNSAPDKSGLPSDRFSAERTGGSVSTLTIQRTQQEDSAVYLCASSSTKPGLAGGRAKNIQYFGAGTRLSVL.

The chain's CDR3 is CASSIKGNEQFF. CDR3 sequence (DNA): TGTGCCAGTAGTATCAAGGGCAATGAGCAGTTCTTC. The chain recombines TRBV19 with TRBJ2-1; no clear D. The V gene's germline CDR1 is LNHDA and CDR2 SQIVND (reference sequence). V gave up 3 bases and J gave up 6 bases, with 6 bases separating them. The CDR3 covers 12 residues.

This chain uses TRBV6-6 with TRBJ2-1; 9 bases line up with TRBD2. This CDR3 spans 15 amino acids. V gave up 2 bases and J gave up 7 bases; unmatched junction bases: 6. Germline V gene data show CDR1 as MNHNY and CDR2 as SVGAGI (reference sequence). CDR3 DNA: TGTGCCAGCAGTTACGAAGCGGGAGGAACGAATGAGCAGTTCTTC. It specifies CASSYEAGGTNEQFF.

This clonotype has just one count. A much larger clone sits a single nucleotide away, making a read error possible. The chain combines TRBV7-3 with TRBJ1-1, with D maybe TRBD1 (6 bases). Germline CDR1 reads SGHTA; CDR2 reads FQGTGA. V was clipped by 5 bases and J by 3 bases, with 13 bases between them. The CDR3 spans 14 residues. The CDR3 DNA sequence: TGTGCCAGCAGCACAAACAAGGGGGACACTGAAGCTTTCTTT. Protein: CASSTNKGDTEAFF. Using reference TRBV7-3 and TRBJ1-1 for the parts outside the CDR3, the full variable domain is GAGVSQTPSNKVTEKGKYVELRCDPISGHTALYWYRQSLGQGPEFLIYFQGTGAADDSGLPNDRFFAVRPEGSVSTLKIQRTERGDSAVYLCASSTNKGDTEAFFGQGTRLTVV.

The chain combines TRBV11-2 with TRBJ2-3, with a weak D call TRBD2 (6 bases). In germline, CDR1 is SGHAT, CDR2 FQNNGV. The CDR3 is 13 amino acids. V lost 10 bases and J 5 bases, leaving 16 bases between the germline ends. The CDR3 loop is CAITSPEVDTQYF. In nucleotides, the CDR3 is TGTGCCATAACTAGCCCAGAGGTAGATACGCAGTATTTT.

This clonotype was picked up a small number of times. The genes are TRBV11-2 and TRBJ2-1; D gene unclear. Germline loops: CDR1 SGHAT, CDR2 FQNNGV. The V end was cut by 2 bases, the J end by 14 bases, with 10 bases between. This CDR3 is 11 amino acids long. Here the CDR3 reads CASSLKGQEFF. In DNA form, the CDR3 reads TGTGCCAGCAGCTTAAAAGGCCAGGAGTTCTTC.